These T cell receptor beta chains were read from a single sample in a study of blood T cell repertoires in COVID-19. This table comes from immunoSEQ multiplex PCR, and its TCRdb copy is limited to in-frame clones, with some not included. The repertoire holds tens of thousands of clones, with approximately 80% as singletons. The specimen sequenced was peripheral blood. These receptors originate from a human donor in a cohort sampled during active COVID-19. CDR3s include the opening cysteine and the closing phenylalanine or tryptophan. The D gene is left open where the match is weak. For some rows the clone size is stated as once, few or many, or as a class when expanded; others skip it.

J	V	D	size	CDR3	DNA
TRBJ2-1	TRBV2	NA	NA	CASSEGSALGEQFF	TGTGCCAGCAGTGAAGGGTCTGCCCTTGGCGAGCAGTTCTTC
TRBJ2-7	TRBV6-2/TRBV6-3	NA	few	CASTPDSPSGQYF	TGTGCCAGCACCCCGGACAGCCCCTCGGGGCAGTACTTC
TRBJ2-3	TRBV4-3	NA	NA	CASSQDRGGGRTFTDTQYF	TGCGCCAGCAGCCAAGATCGTGGCGGGGGCCGGACTTTCACAGATACGCAGTATTTT
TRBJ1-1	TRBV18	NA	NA	CASSPRQGGTEAFF	TGTGCCAGCTCACCGAGGCAGGGTGGCACTGAAGCTTTCTTT
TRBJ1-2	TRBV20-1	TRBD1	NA	CSASNRGSYGYTF	TGCAGTGCTAGTAACAGGGGATCCTATGGCTACACCTTC
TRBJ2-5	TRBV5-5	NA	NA	CASSWTEETQYF	TGTGCCAGCAGCTGGACAGAAGAGACCCAGTACTTC
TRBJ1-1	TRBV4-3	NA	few	CASSQDRFDSRFRTEAFF	TGCGCCAGCAGCCAAGATAGGTTCGACAGCCGGTTCAGAACTGAAGCTTTCTTT
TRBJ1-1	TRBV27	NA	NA	CASSWTPGSTEAFF	TGTGCCAGCAGTTGGACCCCCGGGAGCACTGAAGCTTTCTTT
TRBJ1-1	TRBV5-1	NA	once	CASSFEGNTEAFF	TGCGCCAGCAGCTTTGAGGGGAACACTGAAGCTTTCTTT
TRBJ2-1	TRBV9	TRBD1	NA	CASSPTGVSADEQFF	TGTGCCAGCAGCCCCACAGGGGTCTCAGCCGATGAGCAGTTCTTC
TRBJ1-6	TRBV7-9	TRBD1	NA	CASSLGGTGSFSPLHF	TGTGCCAGCAGCTTAGGAGGGACAGGGTCTTTTTCACCCCTCCACTTT
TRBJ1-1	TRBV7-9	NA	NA	CASSRVWTNENTEAFF	TGTGCCAGCAGCCGAGTGTGGACAAACGAGAACACTGAAGCTTTCTTT
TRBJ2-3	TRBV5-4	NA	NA	CASSSDYGIDTQYF	TGTGCCAGCAGCTCCGACTATGGGATAGATACGCAGTATTTT
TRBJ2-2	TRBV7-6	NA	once	CAGSPGFRANTGELFF	TGTGCCGGCAGCCCTGGGTTCAGGGCAAACACCGGGGAGCTGTTTTTT
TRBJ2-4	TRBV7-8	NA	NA	CASSLASVAKNIQYF	TGTGCCAGCAGCTTAGCGTCAGTAGCCAAAAACATTCAGTACTTC
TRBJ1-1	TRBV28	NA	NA	CASSLPGPNTEAFF	TGTGCCAGCAGTTTGCCAGGGCCGAACACTGAAGCTTTCTTT
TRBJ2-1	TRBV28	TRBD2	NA	CASSLAHGGGRHEQFF	TGTGCCAGCAGCCTAGCCCACGGGGGGGGCCGCCATGAGCAGTTCTTC
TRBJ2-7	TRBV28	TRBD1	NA	CASSPGQGPYEQYF	TGTGCCAGCAGTCCGGGACAGGGACCCTACGAGCAGTACTTC
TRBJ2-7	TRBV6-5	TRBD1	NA	CASRGTGAYLYEQYF	TGTGCCAGCAGGGGGACAGGGGCGTACTTGTACGAGCAGTACTTC
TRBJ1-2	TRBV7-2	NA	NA	CASSLHTSRYGYTF	TGTGCCAGCAGCTTACACACTTCTAGGTATGGCTACACCTTC
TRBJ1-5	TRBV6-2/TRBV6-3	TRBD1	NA	CASSYSSYRTGAIKSNQPQHF	TGTGCCAGCAGTTACTCTTCGTATCGTACAGGGGCTATCAAATCGAATCAGCCCCAGCATTTT
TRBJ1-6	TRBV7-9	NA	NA	CASSPEVDSPLHF	TGTGCCAGCAGCCCAGAGGTGGATTCACCCCTCCACTTT
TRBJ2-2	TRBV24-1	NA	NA	CATSDPRTPDGELFF	TGTGCCACCAGTGATCCTCGGACTCCTGACGGGGAGCTGTTTTTT
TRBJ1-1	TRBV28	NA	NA	CASSLLGQNTEAFF	TGTGCCAGCAGTTTATTGGGACAGAACACTGAAGCTTTCTTT
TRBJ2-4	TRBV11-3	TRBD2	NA	CASSLATSGLRAKNIQYF	TGTGCCAGCAGCTTGGCGACTAGCGGGCTCCGGGCCAAAAACATTCAGTACTTC
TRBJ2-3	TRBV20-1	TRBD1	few	CSASWDRGNLRTDTQYF	TGCAGTGCTAGTTGGGACAGGGGGAATCTTAGAACAGATACGCAGTATTTT
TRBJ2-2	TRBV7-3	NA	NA	CASSSGNLGGTGELFF	TGTGCCAGCAGCTCAGGGAACCTCGGGGGCACCGGGGAGCTGTTTTTT
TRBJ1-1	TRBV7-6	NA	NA	CASRAGYNTEAFF	TGTGCCAGCAGGGCGGGGTACAACACTGAAGCTTTCTTT
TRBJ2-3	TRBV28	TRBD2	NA	CASASGGAFDTQYF	TGTGCCAGCGCTAGCGGGGGGGCATTTGATACGCAGTATTTT
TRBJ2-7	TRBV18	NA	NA	CASSPRTSSYEQYF	TGTGCCAGCTCACCACGGACAAGCTCCTACGAGCAGTACTTC
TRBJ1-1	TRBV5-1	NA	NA	CASSLKQGLEAFF	TGCGCCAGCAGCTTGAAACAGGGCCTCGAAGCTTTCTTT
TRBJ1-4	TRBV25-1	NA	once	CASRDSFNEKLFF	TGTGCCAGCAGGGACAGTTTTAATGAAAAACTGTTTTTT
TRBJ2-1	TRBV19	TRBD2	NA	CASSVSHSGRAFNEQFF	TGTGCCAGTAGTGTTTCTCATAGCGGGAGGGCCTTCAATGAGCAGTTCTTC
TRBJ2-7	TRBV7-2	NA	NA	CASSLGPQGAYEQYF	TGTGCCAGCAGCTTAGGCCCACAGGGTGCCTACGAGCAGTACTTC
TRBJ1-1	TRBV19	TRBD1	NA	CASSIGQGARAGEAFF	TGTGCCAGTAGTATAGGTCAGGGGGCGAGGGCGGGGGAAGCTTTCTTT
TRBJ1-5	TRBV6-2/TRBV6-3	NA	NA	CASSWHGSNQPQHF	TGTGCCAGCAGTTGGCATGGCAGCAATCAGCCCCAGCATTTT
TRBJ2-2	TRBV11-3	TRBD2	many	CASSSREAGAYTGELFF	TGTGCCAGCAGCTCTCGGGAAGCGGGAGCGTACACCGGGGAGCTGTTTTTT
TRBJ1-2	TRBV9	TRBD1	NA	CASRGQIFYGYTF	TGTGCCAGCAGGGGACAGATCTTCTATGGCTACACCTTC
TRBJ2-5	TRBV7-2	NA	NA	CASAIGQNQETQYF	TGTGCCAGCGCGATCGGACAAAACCAAGAGACCCAGTACTTC
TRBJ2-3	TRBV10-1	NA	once	CASRFEADTQYF	TGCGCCAGCAGATTTGAGGCAGATACGCAGTATTTT
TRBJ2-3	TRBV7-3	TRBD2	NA	CASSLALAGDTQYF	TGTGCCAGCAGCTTAGCACTAGCGGGGGATACGCAGTATTTT
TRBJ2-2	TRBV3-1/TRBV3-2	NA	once	CASSQSGGGSGELFF	TGTGCCAGCAGCCAATCGGGGGGCGGTTCCGGGGAGCTGTTTTTT
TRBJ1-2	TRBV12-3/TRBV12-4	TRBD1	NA	CASRGTANYGYTF	TGTGCCAGCAGGGGGACAGCTAACTATGGCTACACCTTC
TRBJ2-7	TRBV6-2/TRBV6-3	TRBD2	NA	CASSYTSVSYEQYF	TGTGCCAGCAGTTACACTAGCGTCTCCTACGAGCAGTACTTC
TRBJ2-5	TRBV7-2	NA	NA	CASRLGRGKGETQYF	TGTGCCAGCAGATTAGGCCGGGGGAAGGGGGAGACCCAGTACTTC
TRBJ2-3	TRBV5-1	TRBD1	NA	CASSLRQGSTDTQYF	TGCGCCAGCAGCCTCAGACAGGGGAGCACAGATACGCAGTATTTT
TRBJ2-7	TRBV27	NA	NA	CASSTDRNSYEQYF	TGTGCCAGCAGTACGGACAGAAACTCCTACGAGCAGTACTTC
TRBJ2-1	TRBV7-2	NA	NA	CASSPKGGTNEQFF	TGTGCCAGCAGCCCAAAGGGCGGGACGAATGAGCAGTTCTTC
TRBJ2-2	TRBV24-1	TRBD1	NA	CATSSRDRGNTGELFF	TGTGCCACCAGTTCCCGGGACAGGGGTAACACCGGGGAGCTGTTTTTT
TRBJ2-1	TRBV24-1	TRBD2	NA	CATSDPTLTSGRELSSYNEQFF	TGTGCCACCAGTGACCCTACCTTGACTAGCGGGAGAGAACTAAGCTCCTACAATGAGCAGTTCTTC
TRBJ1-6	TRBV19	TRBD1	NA	CASSETGAHSPLHF	TGTGCCAGTAGTGAGACAGGGGCTCATTCACCCCTCCACTTT
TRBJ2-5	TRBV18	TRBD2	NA	CASSPTSGQETQYF	TGTGCCAGCTCACCAACTAGCGGCCAAGAGACCCAGTACTTC
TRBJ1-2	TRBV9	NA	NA	CASSVEQGRGGYTF	TGTGCCAGCAGCGTAGAACAGGGAAGGGGTGGCTACACCTTC
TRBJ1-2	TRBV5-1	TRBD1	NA	CASSPTGGRHGYTF	TGCGCCAGCAGCCCGACAGGGGGTAGACATGGCTACACCTTC
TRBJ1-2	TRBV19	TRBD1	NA	CASSAGTGAWNYGYTF	TGTGCCAGTAGTGCCGGGACAGGGGCTTGGAACTATGGCTACACCTTC
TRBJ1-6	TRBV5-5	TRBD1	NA	CASSLTGDSPLHF	TGTGCCAGCAGCTTGACAGGGGACTCACCCCTCCACTTT
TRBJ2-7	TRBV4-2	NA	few	CASSQAGWHEQYF	TGTGCCAGCAGCCAAGCGGGGTGGCACGAGCAGTACTTC